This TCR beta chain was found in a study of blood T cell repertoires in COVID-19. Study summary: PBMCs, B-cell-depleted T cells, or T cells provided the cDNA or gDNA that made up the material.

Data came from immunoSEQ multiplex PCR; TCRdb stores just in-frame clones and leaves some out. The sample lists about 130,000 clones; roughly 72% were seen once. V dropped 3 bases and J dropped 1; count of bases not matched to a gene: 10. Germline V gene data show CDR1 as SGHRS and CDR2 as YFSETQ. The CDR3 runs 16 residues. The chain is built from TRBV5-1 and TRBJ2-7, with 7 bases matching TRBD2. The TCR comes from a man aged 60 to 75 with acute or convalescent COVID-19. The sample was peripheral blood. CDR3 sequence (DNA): TGCGCCAGCAGCTATGAACTAGCGAAGTGGTCCTACGAGCAGTACTTC. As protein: CASSYELAKWSYEQYF.